This T cell receptor (beta chain) was identified in a study of T cell responses to AZD1222 COVID-19 vaccine. The CDR3 contains 15 residues. Germline loops: CDR1 MNHEY, CDR2 SMNVEV (reference sequence). V lost 4 bases and J lost 0, with 10 bases in between. Clones were sequenced by immunoSEQ multiplex PCR, and TCRdb holds only the in-frame ones, with some missing. Counted here are over 85,000 clones, less than 95% occurring once; the ten biggest clones make up 2.5% to 3%. Findings and limits, study-wide: Clonal diversity may have been underestimated, and the donors were mostly white British, with more females than males. Among those given AZD1222, only five to seven were seropositive at baseline.

On this clone itself: The antigen is unknown.

The TCR sequence derives from an adult who received the AZD1222 COVID-19 vaccine. This sequence joins TRBV27 and TRBJ1-5; D gene unclear. The specimen comprised peripheral blood, sampled 28 days after the second AZD1222 dose. This chain's CDR3 is CASSSRYPSNQPQHF. The CDR3 DNA follows: TGTGCCAGCAGTTCGAGGTACCCTAGCAATCAGCCCCAGCATTTT.